These 15 T cell receptor beta chains were all obtained from the same sample, sequenced in a study of blood T cell repertoires in COVID-19 (dated by TCRdb to the early 2020s). Library creation used the immunoSEQ multiplex PCR assay. What TCRdb holds here is the immuneACCESS table cut down to in-frame rearrangements. Part of the clones is not present; checked against another copy, under half of the missing clones reflect an unresolved V gene, and the others are unexplained. The sample table lists roughly 260,000 clones, 70% to 90% of them with a count of one. The ten largest make up approximately 2.2% of the sample. Sequenced: peripheral blood. The receptors stem from a woman aged 40 to 50 who had recovered from COVID-19.

The J gene is TRBJ1-1, the V gene TRBV27, with D perhaps matching TRBD1 (6 bases). The CDR3 spans 14 residues. Germline V gives CDR1 MNHEY, CDR2 SMNVEV (reference sequence). V shed 0 bases and J shed 4 bases, with 9 bases lying between them. CDR3 loop: CASSLSRGRTEAFF. The CDR3 bases are TGTGCCAGCAGTTTATCCAGGGGACGCACTGAAGCTTTCTTT.

The chain uses TRBV7-2 and TRBJ1-6; TRBD1 might be the D (6 bases). The CDR3 totals 16 residues. Per the germline V gene, CDR1 is SGHTA and CDR2 is FQGNSA. Trimming stripped 5 bases from V and 8 bases from J, with 19 bases between. The CDR3 region has the DNA TGTGCCAGCAGCCCGACAGGAATTGGGGAATATTCACCCCTCCACTTT. It codes for CASSPTGIGEYSPLHF.

The rearrangement links TRBV28 to TRBJ1-4; TRBD1 matches 7 bases. Germline CDR1 MDHEN, CDR2 SYDVKM. The J segment lost 3 bases and the V segment lost 5 bases, leaving 3 bases of the junction unmatched. The CDR3 is 14 residues long. CDR3 coding DNA: TGTGCCAGCAGTCTGACAGGGTCTAATGAAAAACTGTTTTTT. It is translated as CASSLTGSNEKLFF. The whole variable domain, remainder taken from reference TRBV28 and TRBJ1-4, is DVKVTQSSRYLVKRTGEKVFLECVQDMDHENMFWYRQDPGLGLRLIYFSYDVKMKEKGDIPEGYSVSREKKERFSLILESASTNQTSMYLCASSLTGSNEKLFFGSGTQLSVL.

The chain carries TRBV2 and TRBJ1-1; the D gene is possibly TRBD1 (5 bases). Germline-derived CDR1 and CDR2 are SNHLY and FYNNEI. V lost 1 base, J lost 0 bases, and 6 bases lay in between. The CDR3 covers 14 residues. The CDR3, as DNA: TGTGCCAGCAGTGAAGGCAGGGTGAACACTGAAGCTTTCTTT. This encodes CASSEGRVNTEAFF.

The sample holds a few counts of this clone. The chain has TRBV7-3 and TRBJ2-5, with 7 bases identical to TRBD1. Trimming cost V 4 bases and J 4 bases; bases outside gene matches: 12. CDR1 SGHTA and CDR2 FQGTGA come from the germline V gene. The CDR3 is 16 residues long. The CDR3 is CASSSTGTAQGETQYF. Here the CDR3 DNA reads TGTGCCAGCAGCTCGACCGGGACAGCGCAGGGAGAGACCCAGTACTTC.

This chain joins TRBV5-6 and TRBJ2-5; TRBD2 might be the D (6 bases). This CDR3 spans 12 amino acids. V gave up 4 bases and J gave up 7 bases, with 11 bases separating them. Per the germline V gene, CDR1 is SGHDT and CDR2 is YYEEEE. The CDR3, as DNA: TGTGCCAGCAGCCCTTCAGCGGGGACCCAGTACTTC. It translates to CASSPSAGTQYF.

The J gene is TRBJ2-7, the V gene TRBV6-5; possible D gene TRBD2, 6 bases. This CDR3 spans 14 amino acids. V was clipped by 5 bases and J by 2 bases, with 13 bases between them. Germline values: CDR1 MNHEY, CDR2 SVGAGI. CDR3 nucleotides: TGTGCCAGCAGTCTTCCGGGACTTCCCTACGAGCAGTACTTC. Amino acids: CASSLPGLPYEQYF.

The sample holds a few counts of this clone. The chain combines TRBV10-1 with TRBJ1-6; D might be TRBD1 (6 bases). From germline, CDR1 is WNHNN and CDR2 SYGVQD (reference sequence). CDR3 length: 14 amino acids. V gave up 8 bases and J gave up 7 bases, with 15 bases separating them. DNA for the CDR3: TGCGCCAGCCGGGACACAGCGCGGAATTCACCCCTCCACTTT. Translating gives CASRDTARNSPLHF.

The gene calls are TRBV27 and TRBJ2-1; 15 nucleotides agree with TRBD2. V dropped 4 bases and J dropped 8; count of bases not matched to a gene: 6. Germline V gene lookup returns CDR1 MNHEY and CDR2 SMNVEV (reference sequence). The length of the CDR3 is 16 residues. This chain's CDR3 is CASSWTRTSGRDEQFF. DNA of the CDR3: TGTGCCAGCAGTTGGACCCGGACTAGCGGGAGGGATGAGCAGTTCTTC.

This clone has only one observation. The chain carries TRBV30 and TRBJ1-2; D may be TRBD1 (5 bases). CDR1 and CDR2 from the germline V gene are GTSNPN and SVGIG (reference sequence). V was cut by 2 bases and J by 2 bases, with 6 bases left in between. The CDR3 extends over 12 amino acids. CDR3 sequence: CAWSPGNYGYTF. The CDR3 coding sequence is TGTGCCTGGAGTCCAGGGAACTATGGCTACACCTTC.

This clone has just one count. This sequence joins TRBV6-5 and TRBJ1-2, with D possibly matching TRBD1 (6 bases). The CDR3 totals 13 residues. V lost 7 bases to trimming and J lost 6 bases, with 15 bases between them. Germline V gene sequence: CDR1 MNHEY, CDR2 SVGAGI. CDR3 sequence: CASTRDIPHGYTF. The CDR3 bases are TGTGCCAGCACCCGGGACATTCCCCATGGCTACACCTTC.

The chain couples TRBV7-2 to TRBJ1-1; D ambiguous. V was clipped by 5 bases and J by 0 bases, with 10 bases between them. From germline, CDR1 is SGHTA and CDR2 FQGNSA. This CDR3 is 14 amino acids long. CDR3 region: CASSPQAMNTEAFF. The CDR3 DNA reads TGTGCCAGCAGCCCGCAAGCAATGAACACTGAAGCTTTCTTT.

This clone appeared a few times. The chain links TRBV7-2 to TRBJ2-3; tentatively, D is TRBD2 (6 bases). This CDR3 is built from 16 residues. The germline V gene encodes CDR1 SGHTA and CDR2 FQGNSA. The V gene lost 5 bases and the J gene lost 2 bases, with 17 bases spanning the gap. This CDR3 reads CASSKDGAGTTDTQYF. DNA for the CDR3: TGTGCCAGCAGCAAAGACGGGGCGGGAACCACAGATACGCAGTATTTT. Full variable domain (remainder filled in from reference TRBV7-2 and TRBJ2-3): GAGVSQSPSNKVTEKGKDVELRCDPISGHTALYWYRQSLGQGLEFLIYFQGNSAPDKSGLPSDRFSAERTGGSVSTLTIQRTQQEDSAVYLCASSKDGAGTTDTQYFGPGTRLTVL.

The V call is TRBV7-2, the J call TRBJ2-2; 12 positions match TRBD2. V was pared by 1 base and J by 6 bases, with 3 bases of the junction left unmatched. This CDR3 comprises 16 residues. Germline V gives CDR1 SGHTA, CDR2 FQGNSA. CDR3 bases: TGTGCCAGCAGCTTAGGTGCTAGCGGGAGGGCCGGGGAGCTGTTTTTT. Translation: CASSLGASGRAGELFF.

This clone was counted once. The chain has TRBV27 and TRBJ1-5, with D uncertain. The CDR3 loop spans 13 amino acids. The V end lost 1 base, the J end lost 3 bases, and 4 bases lay between the germline ends. Germline loops: CDR1 MNHEY, CDR2 SMNVEV (reference sequence). CDR3 nucleotide sequence: TGTGCCAGCAGTTTATGGCTCAATCAGCCCCAGCATTTT. This translates into CASSLWLNQPQHF.